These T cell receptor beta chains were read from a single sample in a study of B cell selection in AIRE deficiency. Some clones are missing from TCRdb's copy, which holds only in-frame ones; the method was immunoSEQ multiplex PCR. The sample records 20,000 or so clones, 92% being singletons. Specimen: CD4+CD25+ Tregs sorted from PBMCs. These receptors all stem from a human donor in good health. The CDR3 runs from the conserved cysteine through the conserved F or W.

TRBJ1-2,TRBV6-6,CASSYRQTHYGYTF
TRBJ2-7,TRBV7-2,CASSLEGTGSYEQYF
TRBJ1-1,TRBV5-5,CASSWDSYYTEAFF
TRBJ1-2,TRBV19,CASSLRIQGNGYTF
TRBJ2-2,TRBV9,CASSKLAGLTGELFF
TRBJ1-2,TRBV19,CASSGGIQNNYGYTF
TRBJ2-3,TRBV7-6,CASSRAITSGRADTQYF
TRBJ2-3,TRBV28,CASISGSLITSTDTQYF
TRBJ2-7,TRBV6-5,CASSPLLGSAYEQYF
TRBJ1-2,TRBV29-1,CSVVGVDYGYTF
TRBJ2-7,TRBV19,CASINPGGSHEQYF
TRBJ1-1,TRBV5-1,CASSWGLGGESTEAFF
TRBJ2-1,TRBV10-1,CASSESRGGIEQFF
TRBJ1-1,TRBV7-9,CASSLVGSEAFF
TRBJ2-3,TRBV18,CASSSDRADTQYF
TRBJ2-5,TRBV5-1,CASSWGQEETQYF
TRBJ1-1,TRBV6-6,CASAKRGYWAFF
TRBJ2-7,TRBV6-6,CASSYVAGNYEQYF
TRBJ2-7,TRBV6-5,CAGSTGTGPLGQYF
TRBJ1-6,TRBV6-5,CASSYFYTNSPLHF
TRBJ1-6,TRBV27,CASSPLVDSYNSPLHF
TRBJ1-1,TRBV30,CAWSVPGQGDTEAFF
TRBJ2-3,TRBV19,CASSRQGRTDTQYF
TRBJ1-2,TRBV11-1,CASSEDRDLHGYTF
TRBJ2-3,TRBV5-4,CASSPAGKTVSDTQYF
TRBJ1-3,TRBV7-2,CASSLTGPISGNTIYF
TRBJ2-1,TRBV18,CASSPAGSYNEQFF
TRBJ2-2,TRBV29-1,CSARTGATNTGELFF
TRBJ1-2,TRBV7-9,CASSLDGDYGYTF
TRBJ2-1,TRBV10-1,CASSESQSEQFF
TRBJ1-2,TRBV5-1,CASSLEENYGYTF
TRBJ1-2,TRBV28,CASSSTGQTNYGYTF
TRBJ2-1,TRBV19,CASSMGTGIPYNEQFF
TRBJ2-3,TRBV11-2,CASSPRYAGGTDTQYF
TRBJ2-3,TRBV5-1,CASSVGVGRGLTDTQYF
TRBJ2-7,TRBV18,CASSPLGTGSYEQYF
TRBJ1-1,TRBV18,CASSPQRQMNTEAFF
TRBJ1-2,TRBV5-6,CASSPGYGYTF
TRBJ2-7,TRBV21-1,CASSVPFRGPILVRRHLTYEQYF
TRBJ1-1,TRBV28,CASSPLGIMNTEAFF
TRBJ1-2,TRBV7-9,CASSFGQYGYTF